The 21 T cell receptor beta chains below were found in one sample sequenced in a study of blood T cell repertoires in COVID-19. TCRdb keeps only in-frame clones here, not all; method: immunoSEQ multiplex PCR. Of under 130,000 clones listed, around nine tenths are singletons. Sequencing was carried out using peripheral blood. The origin of the receptors is a human donor in a cohort sampled during active COVID-19.

This clone was counted a single time. The chain recombines TRBV7-2 with TRBJ2-7; D call uncertain. CDR1 is SGHTA and CDR2 is FQGNSA in the germline V gene. V lost 0 bases and J lost 2, with 8 bases in between. The CDR3 contains 14 residues. The CDR3 loop is CASSLASTAYEQYF. The CDR3 DNA reads as TGTGCCAGCAGCTTAGCGAGCACAGCCTACGAGCAGTACTTC.

Comment on this clone: Other DNA sequences in the sample encode the same CDR3. The chain has TRBV14 and TRBJ1-6; D uncertain. Germline V CDR1 and CDR2: SGHDN, FVKESK. Deletions cut 0 bases from V and 7 bases from J, with 16 bases between. The CDR3 covers 17 residues. This chain's CDR3 is CASSQDPRRFPNSPLHF. The CDR3 nucleotides read TGTGCCAGCAGCCAAGACCCCCGCAGGTTTCCGAATTCACCCCTCCACTTT.

The chain couples TRBV3-1 (or the pseudogene TRBV3-2) to TRBJ2-5; D is perhaps TRBD2 (6 bases). Germline V gives CDR1 LGHDT, CDR2 YNNKEL (reference sequence). This CDR3 contains 14 residues. Trimming took off 2 bases at V and 5 bases at J, with 12 bases between the two ends. This chain's CDR3 is CASSQRGSGETQYF. Here the CDR3 DNA reads TGTGCCAGCAGCCAAAGGGGCAGCGGGGAGACCCAGTACTTC.

The chain joins TRBV7-2 to TRBJ1-4; 7 bases line up with TRBD1. V was pared by 2 bases and J by 3 bases, with 3 bases of the junction left unmatched. This CDR3 is 15 amino acids long. CDR1 and CDR2 from the germline V gene are SGHTA and FQGNSA. CDR3 sequence (DNA): TGTGCCAGCAGCTTACAGGGGGTGGCTAATGAAAAACTGTTTTTT. This encodes CASSLQGVANEKLFF.

The V and J genes are TRBV19 and TRBJ1-1; no firm D call. Germline V gives CDR1 LNHDA, CDR2 SQIVND (reference sequence). Trimming stripped 4 bases from V and 0 bases from J, with 15 bases between. The CDR3 totals 16 residues. DNA for the CDR3: TGTGCCAGTAGTACATCGGCAGGCCCCATGAACACTGAAGCTTTCTTT. As protein: CASSTSAGPMNTEAFF.

The chain uses TRBV21-1 and TRBJ2-3; TRBD1 is taken as the D call from the table, unchecked against the DNA. TRBV21-1 is a known pseudogene. This CDR3 has 17 amino acids. The CDR3 here is CASSKLTPFFGTDTQYF. CDR3 coding DNA: TGTGCCAGCAGCAAATTGACACCTTTCTTTGGCACAGATACGCAGTATTTT.

The V call is TRBV18, the J call TRBJ2-7; D is perhaps TRBD1 (6 bases). V lost 8 bases, J lost 9 bases, and 17 bases lay in between. CDR3 length equals 12 residues. CDR1 is KGHSH, CDR2 LQKENI, per germline. The CDR3 region is CASADDRFAQYF. In DNA form, the CDR3 reads TGTGCCAGCGCCGATGACAGGTTCGCGCAGTACTTC. Full variable domain (outside the CDR3, taken from reference TRBV18 and TRBJ2-7): NAGVMQNPRHLVRRRGQEARLRCSPMKGHSHVYWYRQLPEEGLKFMVYLQKENIIDESGMPKERFSAEFPKEGPSILRIQQVVRGDSAAYFCASADDRFAQYFGPGTRLTVT.

The chain carries TRBV11-2 and TRBJ2-1; 11 bases match TRBD2. The CDR3 is 15 amino acids. V lost 0 bases to trimming and J lost 9 bases; unmatched junction nucleotides: 4. Germline loops: CDR1 SGHAT, CDR2 FQNNGV. As DNA, the CDR3 is TGTGCCAGCAGCTTAGAGGCTAGCGGGAGGTTTGAGCAGTTCTTC. The encoded protein is CASSLEASGRFEQFF.

The rearrangement uses TRBV10-3 and TRBJ1-1, with D uncertain. V was shortened by 4 bases and J by 5 bases, with 8 bases between the two germline ends. Germline lookup yields CDR1 ENHRY and CDR2 SYGVKD. This CDR3 region has 12 residues. CDR3 coding DNA: TGTGCCATCAGTGGAAGACAAACTGAAGCTTTCTTT. Its protein product is CAISGRQTEAFF.

This chain joins TRBV30 and TRBJ1-1; the D gene is possibly TRBD1 (6 bases). Per the germline V gene, CDR1 is GTSNPN and CDR2 is SVGIG (reference sequence). The CDR3 has 12 residues. V was cut by 7 bases and J by 6 bases, with 15 bases left in between. CDR3 sequence (DNA): TGTGCCTCGGGACGGGCAGGGGCTGAAGCTTTCTTT. This encodes CASGRAGAEAFF.

The chain couples TRBV18 to TRBJ2-1; 7 positions agree with TRBD1. CDR1 and CDR2 from the germline V gene are KGHSH and LQKENI. The V and J ends lost 3 bases and 5 bases, in that order; junction bases with no gene match: 19. The CDR3 runs to 19 residues. CDR3: CASSPYRQGRDLVNNEQFF. The CDR3 region has the DNA TGTGCCAGCTCACCTTACCGACAGGGTAGGGACCTGGTGAACAATGAGCAGTTCTTC.

The V gene is TRBV19, the J gene TRBJ1-2; 7 bases match TRBD1. The CDR3 is made up of 14 amino acids. Germline CDR1 is LNHDA and CDR2 is SQIVND (reference sequence). V lost 5 bases, J lost 3 bases, and 6 bases stayed unmatched. The CDR3 region is CASSERGPHYGYTF. In nucleotides, the CDR3 is TGTGCCAGTAGTGAGAGGGGGCCCCACTATGGCTACACCTTC. The full variable domain, rest sourced from reference TRBV19 and TRBJ1-2, is DGGITQSPKYLFRKEGQNVTLSCEQNLNHDAMYWYRQDPGQGLRLIYYSQIVNDFQKGDIAEGYSVSREKKESFPLTVTSAQKNPTAFYLCASSERGPHYGYTFGSGTRLTVV.

Here the CDR3 reads CASMPGRGRSYNEQFF. In DNA form, the CDR3 reads TGTGCCAGCATGCCGGGCAGGGGTAGGTCCTACAATGAGCAGTTCTTC. The V call is TRBV6-6, the J call TRBJ2-1; possibly TRBD1 for D (6 bases). From germline, CDR1 is MNHNY and CDR2 SVGAGI (reference sequence). The CDR3 covers 16 residues. V was clipped by 7 bases and J by 1 base, with 17 bases between them.

This clone has at least ten counts. The rearrangement uses TRBV28 and TRBJ1-3, with D possibly being TRBD1 (5 bases). This CDR3 is 14 amino acids long. With 6 bases removed from V and 3 bases from J, the gap between germline ends came to 12 bases. The germline gives CDR1 MDHEN, CDR2 SYDVKM. The CDR3 spells CASSPGSVGNTIYF. Here the CDR3 DNA reads TGTGCCAGCAGCCCAGGGTCTGTTGGAAACACCATATATTTT. The full variable domain, in which reference TRBV28 and TRBJ1-3 provide the parts outside the CDR3, is DVKVTQSSRYLVKRTGEKVFLECVQDMDHENMFWYRQDPGLGLRLIYFSYDVKMKEKGDIPEGYSVSREKKERFSLILESASTNQTSMYLCASSPGSVGNTIYFGEGSWLTVV.

CDR3 residues: CASSLGFRGNNQPQHF. CDR3 nucleotide sequence: TGTGCCAGCAGTCTGGGTTTCAGGGGGAACAATCAGCCCCAGCATTTT. The rearrangement joins TRBV27 to TRBJ1-5; TRBD1 agrees at 7 bases. CDR1 and CDR2 from the germline V gene are MNHEY and SMNVEV (reference sequence). The CDR3 has 16 residues. V lost 5 bases to trimming and J lost 3 bases; unmatched junction nucleotides: 10.

The chain employs TRBV5-1 and TRBJ2-7, with D possibly being TRBD2 (6 bases). The CDR3 extends over 16 amino acids. Germline V lookup: CDR1 SGHRS, CDR2 YFSETQ. Trimming removed 4 bases from V and 4 bases from J, with 21 bases in between. The DNA for the CDR3 is TGCGCCAGCAGCGGAGGGGCAGAGCAGCCAGTGTACGAGCAGTACTTC. This sequence encodes CASSGGAEQPVYEQYF.

V usage is TRBV30 and J usage is TRBJ2-5; a weak D match, TRBD2 (5 bases). Trimming stripped 3 bases from V and 0 bases from J, with 11 bases between. CDR3 length: 14 residues. CDR1 and CDR2 from the germline V gene are GTSNPN and SVGIG (reference sequence). CDR3 bases: TGTGCCTGGAGGAGACTACTGTACCAAGAGACCCAGTACTTC. Translation: CAWRRLLYQETQYF.

V is TRBV29-1 and J is TRBJ1-1; no firm D call. The CDR3 length is 13 residues. Trimming took off 1 base at V and 4 bases at J, with 10 bases between the two ends. The germline CDR1 and CDR2 sequences are SQVTM and ANQGSEA. The CDR3 spells CSVEGMYGTEAFF. The CDR3 region has the DNA TGCAGCGTTGAAGGAATGTACGGCACTGAAGCTTTCTTT.

V gene TRBV3-1 (or the pseudogene TRBV3-2) combines with J gene TRBJ1-4, with D perhaps matching TRBD1 (5 bases). CDR1 is LGHDT, CDR2 YNNKEL, per germline (reference sequence). The V and J ends lost 0 bases and 3 bases respectively, with 17 bases between them. The CDR3 is made up of 18 amino acids. This CDR3 reads CASSQDYGQGGPNEKLFF. CDR3 bases: TGTGCCAGCAGCCAAGATTATGGGCAGGGTGGGCCTAATGAAAAACTGTTTTTT.

This chain uses TRBV24-1 with TRBJ2-5, with TRBD1 matching over 9 bases. V dropped 5 bases and J dropped 2; count of bases not matched to a gene: 8. The CDR3 covers 16 residues. Germline loops: CDR1 KGHDR, CDR2 SFDVKD. The CDR3 reads CATSAGDRVLQETQYF. Here the CDR3 DNA reads TGTGCCACCAGTGCGGGGGACAGGGTCCTACAAGAGACCCAGTACTTC.

The chain combines TRBV19 with TRBJ2-2; TRBD2 matches 7 bases. Trimming cost V 10 bases and J 4 bases; bases outside gene matches: 15. This CDR3 contains 16 residues. CDR1 LNHDA and CDR2 SQIVND come from the germline V gene (reference sequence). In DNA form, the CDR3 reads TGTGCCACTAAGCGGGATGGACTAGTGGGCACCGGGGAGCTGTTTTTT. This translates into CATKRDGLVGTGELFF. Full variable domain (rest looked up from reference TRBV19 and TRBJ2-2): DGGITQSPKYLFRKEGQNVTLSCEQNLNHDAMYWYRQDPGQGLRLIYYSQIVNDFQKGDIAEGYSVSREKKESFPLTVTSAQKNPTAFYLCATKRDGLVGTGELFFGEGSRLTVL.